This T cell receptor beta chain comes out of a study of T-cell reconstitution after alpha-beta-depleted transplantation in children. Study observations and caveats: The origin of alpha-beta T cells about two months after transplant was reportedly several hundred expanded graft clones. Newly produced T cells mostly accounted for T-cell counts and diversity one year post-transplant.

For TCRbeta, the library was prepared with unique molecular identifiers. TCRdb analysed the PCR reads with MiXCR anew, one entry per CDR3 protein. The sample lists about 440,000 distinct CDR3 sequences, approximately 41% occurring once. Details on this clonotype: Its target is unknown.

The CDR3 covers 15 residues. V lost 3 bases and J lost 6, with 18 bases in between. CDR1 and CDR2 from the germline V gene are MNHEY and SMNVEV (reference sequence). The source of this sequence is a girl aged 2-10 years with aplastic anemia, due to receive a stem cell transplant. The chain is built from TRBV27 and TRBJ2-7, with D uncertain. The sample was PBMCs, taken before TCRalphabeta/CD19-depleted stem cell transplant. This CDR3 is CASSFHPRGSGEQYF. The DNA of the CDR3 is TGTGCCAGCAGTTTTCACCCTCGCGGCTCTGGCGAGCAGTACTTC.